This passage covers 10 T cell receptor beta chains from one sample sequenced in a study of PD-1 blockade in mismatch repair-deficient tumors. Using immunoSEQ multiplex PCR, the repertoire was profiled, and TCRdb retains in-frame clones only, with some absent. The top ten hold around 3.4% of the sample, which has tens of thousands of clones, more than 75% seen once. The specimen comprised peripheral blood, sampled 4 weeks after starting pembrolizumab. The receptor source for this set is an adult with mismatch repair-deficient cancer.

Notes on this clone: At one of its ends the junction is not consistent with the germline gene, which may arise from a read error. The chain uses TRBV7-2 and TRBJ2-3; TRBD1 matches at 8 bases. The CDR3 sequence is 12 residues long. CDR1 SGHTA and CDR2 FQGNSA come from the germline V gene. The CDR3 sequence: CASSLQGATGDF. CDR3 nucleotides: TGTGCCAGCAGCTTACAGGGGGCTACGGGGGATTTT.

The chain uses TRBV6-6 and TRBJ2-7; tentatively, D is TRBD1 (5 bases). Germline CDR1 is MNHNY and CDR2 is SVGAGI (reference sequence). V lost 0 bases and J lost 0, with 12 bases in between. This CDR3 has 16 amino acids. The CDR3 nucleotides are TGTGCCAGCAGTTACTCCTCAGGTGGGGCCTCCTACGAGCAGTACTTC. This translates into CASSYSSGGASYEQYF.

This sequence joins TRBV16 and TRBJ2-3, with D possibly called TRBD1 or TRBD2 (5 bases each). The CDR3 extends over 15 amino acids. Germline CDR1 is KGHSY and CDR2 is FQNENV. The V gene lost 3 bases and the J gene lost 2 bases, with 12 bases spanning the gap. The DNA of the CDR3 is TGTGCCAGCAGCCACTTCGGGACGCTCACAGATACGCAGTATTTT. It translates to CASSHFGTLTDTQYF.

The rearrangement links TRBV5-6 to TRBJ2-1; 7 bases fit TRBD2. CDR3 size: 15 residues. Germline loops: CDR1 SGHDT, CDR2 YYEEEE. Germline trimming cut 3 bases from V and 3 bases from J; bases unmatched to any gene: 6. CDR3 residues: CASSSSSGYYNEQFF. In DNA form, the CDR3 reads TGTGCCAGCAGCTCTTCTAGCGGATACTACAATGAGCAGTTCTTC. Using reference TRBV5-6 and TRBJ2-1 for the parts outside the CDR3, the full variable domain is DAGVTQSPTHLIKTRGQQVTLRCSPKSGHDTVSWYQQALGQGPQFIFQYYEEEERQRGNFPDRFSGHQFPNYSSELNVNALLLGDSALYLCASSSSSGYYNEQFFGPGTRLTVL.

The V gene is TRBV6-6, the J gene TRBJ1-1; 11 bases align to TRBD1. The CDR3 is made up of 13 amino acids. CDR1 is MNHNY and CDR2 is SVGAGI in the germline V gene (reference sequence). J gave up 3 bases and V 8 bases, and 2 bases lay outside the gene matches. The CDR3 reads CASRDRGDTEAFF. CDR3 DNA: TGTGCCAGCCGGGACAGGGGGGACACTGAAGCTTTCTTT.

This clone is deemed medium-sized. The V gene is TRBV2, the J gene TRBJ2-1, with no clear D. Germline values: CDR1 SNHLY, CDR2 FYNNEI. Trimming pared 4 bases from V and 6 bases from J, leaving 4 bases between. The CDR3 runs 11 residues. The CDR3 bases are TGTGCCAGCAGTGTTGGCAATGAGCAGTTCTTC. Translation gives CASSVGNEQFF.

This sequence joins TRBV7-9 and TRBJ2-7; unclear D gene. Germline V CDR1 and CDR2: SEHNR, FQNEAQ (reference sequence). Trimming stripped 5 bases from V and 2 bases from J, with 7 bases between. CDR3 length: 12 residues. Written as DNA, the CDR3 is TGTGCCAGCAGCAAAACGACCTACGAGCAGTACTTC. Amino acid sequence: CASSKTTYEQYF. The whole variable domain, filled in from reference TRBV7-9 and TRBJ2-7, reads DTGVSQNPRHKITKRGQNVTFRCDPISEHNRLYWYRQTLGQGPEFLTYFQNEAQLEKSRLLSDRFSAERPKGSFSTLEIQRTEQGDSAMYLCASSKTTYEQYFGPGTRLTVT.

This clone has only a few counts. The chain combines TRBV19 with TRBJ1-5, with D perhaps TRBD1 (5 bases). Trimming removed 4 bases at V and 5 bases at J, with 12 bases between. The CDR3 totals 14 residues. CDR1 and CDR2 (germline): LNHDA, SQIVND (reference sequence). CDR3 sequence: CASSSRVSHQPQHF. In DNA, the CDR3 is TGTGCCAGTAGTAGCAGGGTTTCGCATCAGCCCCAGCATTTT.

The V call is TRBV10-2, the J call TRBJ2-1, with TRBD2 matching 8 bases. Germline CDR1 reads WSHSY; CDR2 reads SAAADI. The CDR3 length is 17 residues. J lost 2 bases, V lost 4 bases, and 10 bases had no gene match. The CDR3 reads CASSAHQAGLAYNEQFF. The CDR3 nucleotides are TGCGCCAGCAGTGCGCATCAAGCGGGACTAGCCTACAATGAGCAGTTCTTC.

The V gene is TRBV10-3, the J gene TRBJ2-2; 9 positions match TRBD2. The CDR3 totals 16 residues. The germline gives CDR1 ENHRY, CDR2 SYGVKD. J gave up 8 bases and V 8 bases, and 15 bases lay outside the gene matches. The CDR3 DNA is TGTGCCATCCTTAAGACTAGCGGACACATCGGGGGGGAGCTGTTTTTT. This codes for CAILKTSGHIGGELFF.